One sample yielded the 26 T cell receptor beta chains listed below, sequenced in a study of shared clonotypes between healthy human individuals. The method was immunoSEQ multiplex PCR; TCRdb's version includes in-frame clones alone and lacks a portion of them. The repertoire includes over a million clones, around 74% of them detected once, and about 1.4% sits in the top ten. Sequences were obtained from memory CD4+ T cells sorted from blood. Indicated subset: CD45RA-negative fraction. These receptors were obtained from a man aged 18 to 35 in good health.

The CDR3 reads CASSRDTSYEQYF. Here the CDR3 DNA reads TGTGCCAGCAGCCGGGACACTTCCTACGAGCAGTACTTC. The V gene is TRBV14, the J gene TRBJ2-7; TRBD1 is a possible D gene (6 bases). CDR3 size: 13 residues. In germline, CDR1 is SGHDN, CDR2 FVKESK. V was cut by 4 bases and J by 1 base, with 8 bases left in between.

The chain links TRBV4-3 to TRBJ2-3; D tentatively reads TRBD1 or TRBD2 (5 bases each). V was trimmed by 3 bases and J by 6 bases, leaving 16 bases between them. Germline V gene lookup returns CDR1 LGHNA and CDR2 YSLEER. CDR3 size: 15 residues. The CDR3 DNA reads TGCGCCAGCAGCCAGACGGGACCTGTACCCGATACGCAGTATTTT. It translates to CASSQTGPVPDTQYF.

To note about this clone: This sample includes further DNA sequences coding for the same CDR3. The genes are TRBV9 and TRBJ2-1; 9 bases fit TRBD2. V lost 0 bases, J lost 4 bases, and 2 bases stayed unmatched. The CDR3 consists of 15 residues. Germline CDR1 is SGDLS and CDR2 is YYNGEE. The CDR3 region has the DNA TGTGCCAGCAGCGTAGATAGCGGGAGTTACAATGAGCAGTTCTTC. Translating it yields CASSVDSGSYNEQFF.

This chain joins TRBV6-6 and TRBJ2-3; the D gene is possibly TRBD2 (6 bases). This CDR3 comprises 15 residues. Germline values: CDR1 MNHNY, CDR2 SVGAGI (reference sequence). Trimming took off 6 bases at V and 2 bases at J, with 15 bases between the two ends. CDR3 nucleotides: TGTGCCAGCAGGTGGCGGGGCGGGACCACAGATACGCAGTATTTT. Translated: CASRWRGGTTDTQYF.

The rearrangement joins TRBV6-1 to TRBJ1-1; TRBD1 aligns across 10 bases. Germline V gene data show CDR1 as MNHNS and CDR2 as SASEGT. The CDR3 contains 15 residues. V dropped 3 bases and J dropped 1; count of bases not matched to a gene: 2. The CDR3 sequence: CASSDRDRGNTEAFF. The CDR3 bases are TGTGCCAGCAGTGATCGGGACAGGGGGAACACTGAAGCTTTCTTT.

This clone was seen more than once but under ten times. V gene TRBV25-1 combines with J gene TRBJ1-2; D unclear. Germline loops: CDR1 MGHDK, CDR2 SYGVNS. Trimming pared 5 bases from V and 3 bases from J, leaving 7 bases between. This CDR3 is 12 amino acids long. The CDR3 nucleotides read TGTGCCAGCAGTACACAGTACTATGGCTACACCTTC. It encodes CASSTQYYGYTF.

This rearrangement joins TRBV18 to TRBJ2-7, with D possibly matching TRBD1 (6 bases). CDR3 length equals 14 residues. The germline V gene encodes CDR1 KGHSH and CDR2 LQKENI. Trimming cost V 6 bases and J 2 bases, with 14 bases left between them. The CDR3 here is CASSQQGDAYEQYF. The CDR3 DNA follows: TGTGCCAGCTCCCAACAGGGAGACGCCTACGAGCAGTACTTC.

The chain uses TRBV28 and TRBJ2-1; 7 nucleotides agree with TRBD1. The CDR3 runs to 16 residues. The junction had 6 bases not matched to a gene; V was cut back by 1 base and J by 3 bases. Germline loops: CDR1 MDHEN, CDR2 SYDVKM. The chain's CDR3 is CASSLSQGQNYNEQFF. The CDR3, as DNA: TGTGCCAGCAGTTTATCACAGGGGCAGAACTACAATGAGCAGTTCTTC. The whole variable domain, filled in from reference TRBV28 and TRBJ2-1, reads DVKVTQSSRYLVKRTGEKVFLECVQDMDHENMFWYRQDPGLGLRLIYFSYDVKMKEKGDIPEGYSVSREKKERFSLILESASTNQTSMYLCASSLSQGQNYNEQFFGPGTRLTVL.

The CDR3 here is CASSLGILAGDWQETQYF. As DNA, the CDR3 is TGCGCCAGCAGCTTGGGGATACTAGCGGGAGACTGGCAAGAGACCCAGTACTTC. The chain is built from TRBV5-1 and TRBJ2-5, with 11 bases fitting TRBD2. With V trimmed by 0 bases and J by 2 bases, 9 bases remained unmatched. CDR1 and CDR2 (germline): SGHRS, YFSETQ. There are 18 residues in the CDR3.

This sequence joins TRBV29-1 and TRBJ2-7; 8 bases are a match to TRBD1. The junction had 7 bases not matched to a gene; V was cut back by 4 bases and J by 2 bases. This CDR3 contains 14 residues. Germline CDR1 reads SQVTM; CDR2 reads ANQGSEA. As DNA, the CDR3 is TGCAGCGTTGTGGACAGGGAGGCCCCCTACGAGCAGTACTTC. Translating gives CSVVDREAPYEQYF.

V and J are TRBV7-6 and TRBJ1-2; 8 bases align to TRBD1. The CDR3 is 13 amino acids. Germline assignment: CDR1 SGHVS and CDR2 FNYEAQ. Trimming cost V 5 bases and J 5 bases; bases outside gene matches: 4. The CDR3 sequence is CASSQGQAYGYTF. As DNA, the CDR3 is TGTGCCAGCAGCCAGGGACAGGCATATGGCTACACCTTC.

This chain joins TRBV28 and TRBJ2-7; D possibly corresponds to TRBD2 (5 bases). Germline V lookup: CDR1 MDHEN, CDR2 SYDVKM. The V end was cut by 10 bases, the J end by 5 bases, with 24 bases between. This CDR3 has 15 residues. In DNA, the CDR3 is TGTGCCACCAGGTTTTCTGGACTCACCCCCAACGAGCAGTACTTC. Amino acid sequence: CATRFSGLTPNEQYF.

As concerns this clone: A much larger clone is a single base away; this may be a read error. Other nucleotide sequences in the sample specify the same CDR3. The V call is TRBV5-1, the J call TRBJ1-1; D unresolved. Germline CDR1 is SGHRS and CDR2 is YFSETQ. The CDR3 spans 13 residues. Trimming cost V 2 bases and J 1 base, with 6 bases left between them. CDR3 sequence reads: CASSLGTNTEAFF. DNA for the CDR3: TGCGCCAGCAGCTTAGGAACGAACACTGAAGCTTTCTTT.

The rearrangement links TRBV6-5 to TRBJ1-6, with TRBD1 as a possible D gene (6 bases). The germline V and J ends were trimmed by 9 bases and 0 bases, with 9 bases remaining between them. The CDR3 has 14 amino acids. Germline assignment: CDR1 MNHEY and CDR2 SVGAGI. The CDR3 region is CASQGSSYNSPLHF. CDR3 nucleotide sequence: TGTGCCAGTCAGGGGAGCTCCTATAATTCACCCCTCCACTTT.

This sequence joins TRBV29-1 and TRBJ2-5; 9 positions agree with TRBD1. This CDR3 comprises 12 residues. CDR1 is SQVTM and CDR2 is ANQGSEA in the germline V gene. V shed 4 bases and J 8 bases; nucleotides not matched to a gene: 5. The CDR3, as DNA: TGCAGCGTTGTCCCGGGACAGGGCACCCAGTACTTC. Translation gives CSVVPGQGTQYF.

The chain couples TRBV5-1 to TRBJ2-2, with TRBD1 identical over 9 bases. With V trimmed by 3 bases and J by 3 bases, 3 bases remained unmatched. Germline V gene data show CDR1 as SGHRS and CDR2 as YFSETQ. The CDR3 extends over 15 amino acids. CDR3 amino acids: CASSYDRGDTGELFF. The CDR3 bases are TGCGCCAGCAGCTACGACAGGGGGGACACCGGGGAGCTGTTTTTT. The full variable domain, completed using reference TRBV5-1 and TRBJ2-2, is KAGVTQTPRYLIKTRGQQVTLSCSPISGHRSVSWYQQTPGQGLQFLFEYFSETQRNKGNFPGRFSGRQFSNSRSEMNVSTLELGDSALYLCASSYDRGDTGELFFGEGSRLTVL.

CDR3 sequence: CAISREASGFYNEQFF. Written as DNA, the CDR3 is TGTGCCATCAGCCGAGAGGCTAGCGGGTTCTACAATGAGCAGTTCTTC. The rearrangement links TRBV10-3 to TRBJ2-1, with 8 bases fitting TRBD2. V lost 6 bases to trimming and J lost 3 bases; unmatched junction nucleotides: 10. The CDR3 loop spans 16 amino acids. Germline CDR1 ENHRY, CDR2 SYGVKD.

The J gene is TRBJ1-2, the V gene TRBV30; 8 nucleotides agree with TRBD1. Germline assignment: CDR1 GTSNPN and CDR2 SVGIG (reference sequence). CDR3 length equals 12 residues. V lost 2 bases to trimming and J lost 8 bases; unmatched junction nucleotides: 4. CDR3 bases: TGTGCCTGGAGTAACAGGGGGAGAGGCTACACCTTC. This sequence encodes CAWSNRGRGYTF.

This clone has only one observation. The chain uses TRBV27 and TRBJ2-3, with 11 positions matching TRBD1. The CDR3 has 16 residues. The trim removed 7 bases at V and 6 bases at J, leaving 12 bases unmatched. Germline V gene sequence: CDR1 MNHEY, CDR2 SMNVEV (reference sequence). CDR3 nucleotide sequence: TGTGCCAGCACCCCAACGGGACAGGGGGTCCGCGATACGCAGTATTTT. As protein: CASTPTGQGVRDTQYF.

The V and J genes are TRBV25-1 and TRBJ1-6, with TRBD1 as a possible D gene (6 bases). V lost 4 bases, J lost 6 bases, and 7 bases lay in between. The CDR3 runs to 13 residues. Germline-derived CDR1 and CDR2 are MGHDK and SYGVNS. The CDR3 DNA reads TGTGCCAGCAGTGCGGACAGTAATTCACCCCTCCACTTT. Its translation is CASSADSNSPLHF.

This clone turned up a few times. The rearrangement links TRBV2 to TRBJ2-5; D possibly matches TRBD1 or TRBD2 (6 bases each). Deletions cut 5 bases from V and 5 bases from J, with 18 bases between. CDR1 is SNHLY and CDR2 is FYNNEI in the germline V gene. CDR3 length equals 15 residues. DNA of the CDR3: TGTGCCAGCAGTTCGGGGGCAGGGGAGCGGGAGACCCAGTACTTC. This codes for CASSSGAGERETQYF.

This rearrangement joins TRBV19 to TRBJ2-1; D uncertain. Germline CDR1 reads LNHDA; CDR2 reads SQIVND (reference sequence). The V gene lost 5 bases and the J gene lost 4 bases, with 9 bases spanning the gap. CDR3 length: 13 amino acids. The CDR3 sequence: CASSFGRYNEQFF. Here the CDR3 DNA reads TGTGCCAGTAGTTTTGGACGTTACAATGAGCAGTTCTTC.

This chain links TRBV11-1 with TRBJ2-7; D remains ambiguous. Trimming removed 4 bases from V and 4 bases from J, with 11 bases in between. Germline-derived CDR1 and CDR2 are SGHAT and FQDESV (reference sequence). The CDR3 has 13 amino acids. The CDR3 spells CASSSTQIYEQYF. CDR3 coding DNA: TGTGCCAGCAGCTCCACTCAAATATACGAGCAGTACTTC. The full variable domain, with the rest looked up from reference TRBV11-1 and TRBJ2-7, is EAEVAQSPRYKITEKSQAVAFWCDPISGHATLYWYRQILGQGPELLVQFQDESVVDDSQLPKDRFSAERLKGVDSTLKIQPAELGDSAMYLCASSSTQIYEQYFGPGTRLTVT.

For this clone: The identical CDR3 is also encoded by other nucleotide sequences in the sample. The chain couples TRBV6-6 to TRBJ1-1; D is unclear. This CDR3 has 13 amino acids. Trimming shortened V by 0 bases and J by 1 base, and 3 bases separated the two germline ends. Germline V CDR1 and CDR2: MNHNY, SVGAGI (reference sequence). This CDR3 is CASSYSANTEAFF. The CDR3 DNA is TGTGCCAGCAGTTACTCAGCGAACACTGAAGCTTTCTTT.

This clone was detected once. The V and J genes are TRBV9 and TRBJ2-3; 14 bases match TRBD2. Germline V gene lookup returns CDR1 SGDLS and CDR2 YYNGEE. The CDR3 is made up of 17 amino acids. Trimming at V came to 4 bases and at J to 2 bases, leaving 6 bases not matched to a gene. CDR3 nucleotides: TGTGCCAGCAGCCAGGGACTAGCGGGGGCATACACAGATACGCAGTATTTT. Its protein product is CASSQGLAGAYTDTQYF.

This clone has ten or more counts. The same CDR3 is also encoded by other DNA sequences in this sample. J is TRBJ2-3 and V is TRBV5-1; D ambiguous. V shed 0 bases and J shed 2 bases, with 7 bases lying between them. Germline CDR1 reads SGHRS; CDR2 reads YFSETQ. The CDR3 totals 14 residues. The chain's CDR3 is CASSLEQTTDTQYF. CDR3 DNA sequence: TGCGCCAGCAGCTTGGAACAGACCACAGATACGCAGTATTTT.